This is a list of T cell receptor beta chains from one sample in a study of cytomegalovirus exposure and HLA in healthy donors. The data were produced by immunoSEQ multiplex PCR, yet TCRdb's version contains in-frame clones alone and is incomplete. The sample has about 98,000 clones; about 90% are singletons. What was sequenced was PBMCs. The receptor set was obtained from a man in his late teens or twenties in good health and CMV-seropositive. CDR3s include the opening cysteine and the closing phenylalanine or tryptophan.

>TRBJ1-4|TRBV4-3
CASSQDRMRQGGEKLFF
>TRBJ2-1|TRBV9
CASSERDSYNEQFF
>TRBJ2-3|TRBV14
CASSQGARGDTQYF
>TRBJ1-1|TRBV2
CASSLISGTGGTEAFF
>TRBJ1-5|TRBV19
CASSPHRGPQPQHF
>TRBJ2-2|TRBV6-1
CASRQGAGELFF
>TRBJ2-7|TRBV5-4
CASSPGRGLSYEQYF
>TRBJ2-7|TRBV5-6
CASSLTGDRVAVYEQYF
>TRBJ2-5|TRBV11-3
CASSLDWGTGLSKETQYF
>TRBJ2-2|TRBV19
CASSVGLATGELFF
>TRBJ2-5|TRBV25-1
CASSEYGGPGETQYF
>TRBJ2-1|TRBV25-1
CASSELATLNNEQFF
>TRBJ2-3|TRBV5-4
CASSLAGSGGYTDTQYF
>TRBJ2-3|TRBV19
CASNQGQGASTDTQYF
>TRBJ2-2|TRBV2
CASSEQGNTGELFF
>TRBJ2-7|TRBV6-1
CASTIGTSGSYEQYF
>TRBJ2-7|TRBV7-9
CASSLSRGARDEQYF
>TRBJ2-7|TRBV29-1
CSVGGGYEQYF
>TRBJ2-2|TRBV9
CASSSGGEPNTGELFF
>TRBJ2-6|TRBV7-9
CASSLPLSSGANVLTF
>TRBJ2-1|TRBV5-1
CASSLGGGEGYNEQFF
>TRBJ2-2|TRBV19
CASIAVGNTGELFF
>TRBJ2-5|TRBV2
CASGTGGSWTQYF
>TRBJ2-7|TRBV28
CASSWTGSYEQYF
>TRBJ2-3|TRBV6-5
CASSPGRTDTQYF
>TRBJ1-1|TRBV5-1
CASREGTGGTRTEAFF
>TRBJ2-1|TRBV7-3
CASSLSSGGANNEQFF
>TRBJ2-3|TRBV9
CASSVLGVGGTYTQYF
>TRBJ2-7|TRBV19
CASSTGLGYEQYF
>TRBJ2-5|TRBV2
CASSAAQGAWETQYF
>TRBJ2-7|TRBV19
CASSAPGTGDSYEQYF
>TRBJ1-2|TRBV9
CASSVAQGGGYTF
>TRBJ2-5|TRBV11-2
CASSRPTGRRVGTQYF
>TRBJ2-1|TRBV28
CATTTGANEQFF
>TRBJ2-2|TRBV28
CASSSGDRFKPNTGELFF
>TRBJ2-5|TRBV19
CASSISSGGASETQYF
>TRBJ1-2|TRBV12-5
CASGLGGTGSGYGYTF
>TRBJ2-2|TRBV5-4
CASSTRQGAGTGELFF
>TRBJ2-1|TRBV18
CASSWTSGSYNEQFF
>TRBJ1-3|TRBV7-6
CASSKDRVWGNSGNTIYF
>TRBJ2-7|TRBV6-6
CASTPGWRGDSYEQYF
>TRBJ2-5|TRBV7-2
CASSLEGWAASETQYF
>TRBJ2-3|TRBV7-9
CASRPTTAGGRTDTQYF
>TRBJ2-7|TRBV5-1
CASSLWRGATYEQYF
>TRBJ2-7|TRBV7-2
CASSNQGLYEQYF
>TRBJ1-1|TRBV7-9
CASSLELGLGNTEAFF
>TRBJ2-7|TRBV10-3
CAISTSGSEEVQYF
>TRBJ2-7|TRBV11-3
CASSESGQGYEQYF
>TRBJ1-1|TRBV7-2
CASSLGGGTTEAFF